This T cell receptor (beta chain) was found in a study of PD-L1 blockade in urothelial cancer. Stated time point: pretreatment peripheral blood. V lost 4 bases, J lost 2 bases, and 16 bases lay in between. The CDR3 spans 15 residues. Per the germline V gene, CDR1 is SGHDT and CDR2 is YYEEEE. The data were produced by immunoSEQ multiplex PCR, yet TCRdb's version contains in-frame clones alone and is incomplete. The sample has tens of thousands of clones, about 89% seen once. This chain connects TRBV5-6 to TRBJ2-7, with a weak D call TRBD1 (7 bases). The sequence came from a woman aged 55 to 70 with urothelial cancer. The sample was PBMCs, taken around atezolizumab (anti-PD-L1) treatment. The CDR3 region is CASSAAGGIPYEQYF. The CDR3 bases are TGTGCCAGCAGCGCGGCAGGGGGGATCCCCTACGAGCAGTACTTC.